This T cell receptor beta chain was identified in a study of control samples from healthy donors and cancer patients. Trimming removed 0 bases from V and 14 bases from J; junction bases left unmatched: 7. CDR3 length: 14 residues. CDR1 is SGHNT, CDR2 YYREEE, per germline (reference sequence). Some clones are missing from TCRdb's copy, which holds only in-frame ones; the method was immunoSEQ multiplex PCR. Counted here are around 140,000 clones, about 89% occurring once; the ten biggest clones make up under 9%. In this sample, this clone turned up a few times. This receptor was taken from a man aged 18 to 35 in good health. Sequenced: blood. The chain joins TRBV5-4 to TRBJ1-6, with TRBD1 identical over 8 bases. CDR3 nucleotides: TGTGCCAGCAGCTTGGACAGGGGGGTTCAGACCCTCCACTTT. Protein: CASSLDRGVQTLHF.